The rows below give T cell receptor beta chains drawn from one sample of a study of cytomegalovirus exposure and HLA in healthy donors. The protocol was immunoSEQ multiplex PCR, while the TCRdb copy is restricted to in-frame clones and leaves out a portion. The repertoire consists of more than 95,000 clones, with roughly 18% occurring once and the leading ten covering approximately 2.9%. Source material: PBMCs. Receptors were obtained from a female donor in good health and CMV-seropositive. Both conserved end residues are part of each CDR3. D genes are given only for firm matches. For some rows the clone size is stated as once, few or many, or as a class when expanded; others skip it.

j_call d_call clone_size v_call cdr3_aa cdr3_nt
TRBJ2-5 TRBD1 . TRBV7-9 CASSRGGHETQYF TGTGCCAGCAGCAGAGGGGGCCACGAGACCCAGTACTTC
TRBJ1-1 . . TRBV29-1 CSVGTSNKEAFF TGCAGCGTTGGGACTTCCAATAAGGAAGCTTTCTTT
TRBJ2-7 . once TRBV5-1 CASRINSGSYEQYF TGCGCCAGCAGAATAAATAGCGGATCCTACGAGCAGTACTTC
TRBJ2-7 TRBD1 few TRBV6-5 CASSHRGQVYEQYF TGTGCCAGCAGTCACAGGGGGCAGGTTTACGAGCAGTACTTC
TRBJ1-4 . few TRBV4-3 CASSQDMSGEGKLFF TGCGCCAGCAGCCAAGATATGAGCGGTGAGGGAAAACTGTTTTTT
TRBJ2-3 TRBD2 few TRBV5-6 CASSLPWSGGSTDTQYF TGTGCCAGCAGCTTGCCCTGGAGCGGGGGTAGCACAGATACGCAGTATTTT
TRBJ1-2 . . TRBV28 CASSLPRGDGYGYTF TGTGCCAGCAGTTTACCCCGCGGGGACGGGTATGGCTACACCTTC
TRBJ2-3 . . TRBV15 CATSRGGEGTDTQYF TGTGCCACCAGCAGAGGGGGCGAGGGCACAGATACGCAGTATTTT
TRBJ2-1 . . TRBV7-2 CASSLGAGESYNEQFF TGTGCCAGCAGCTTAGGCGCAGGGGAATCCTACAATGAGCAGTTCTTC
TRBJ2-1 . . TRBV2 CASTTGGNEQFF TGTGCCAGCACGACAGGTGGTAATGAGCAGTTCTTC
TRBJ2-3 . few TRBV19 CASSLDLPTDTQYF TGTGCCAGTAGTCTCGACTTACCCACAGATACGCAGTATTTT
TRBJ1-1 . few TRBV10-1 CARPQGTEAFF TGCGCCAGGCCACAGGGAACTGAAGCTTTCTTT
TRBJ2-5 TRBD2 . TRBV30 CAWEDANAGVWETQYF TGTGCCTGGGAAGATGCGAACGCGGGAGTGTGGGAGACCCAGTACTTC
TRBJ1-5 . . TRBV4-1 CASSQEAVGSQHF TGCGCCAGCAGCCAAGAAGCGGTCGGGTCCCAGCATTTT
TRBJ2-5 TRBD2 . TRBV29-1 CSVGLAGGQYHF TGCAGCGTTGGGCTAGCGGGGGGGCAATATCACTTC
TRBJ2-4 TRBD2 few TRBV4-1 CASSQVGSGGRRDIQYF TGCGCCAGCAGCCAAGTCGGTAGCGGGGGACGTAGAGACATTCAGTACTTC
TRBJ2-5 . few TRBV4-1 CASSQGRGALETQYF TGCGCCAGCAGCCAAGGACGGGGGGCACTGGAGACCCAGTACTTC
TRBJ2-7 TRBD2 . TRBV11-2 CASSSRTSGVYEQYF TGTGCCAGCAGCTCCCGGACTAGCGGTGTCTACGAGCAGTACTTC
TRBJ2-7 TRBD2 . TRBV5-1 CASSLSGTTREQYF TGCGCCAGCAGCTTATCTGGGACTACCCGCGAGCAGTACTTC
TRBJ2-5 . . TRBV5-4 CASSTWPGETQYF TGTGCCAGCAGCACCTGGCCGGGGGAGACCCAGTACTTC
TRBJ2-1 TRBD2 . TRBV4-3 CASSQGDRLAVYNEQFF TGCGCCAGCAGCCAAGGGGATCGACTAGCGGTCTACAATGAGCAGTTCTTC
TRBJ2-7 TRBD2 few TRBV4-2 CASSQGLAGGPNEQYF TGTGCCAGCAGCCAAGGGCTAGCGGGAGGGCCGAACGAGCAGTACTTC
TRBJ2-5 TRBD1 . TRBV5-1 CASSWDSGQETQYF TGCGCCAGCAGCTGGGACAGCGGACAAGAGACCCAGTACTTC
TRBJ2-7 . . TRBV7-9 CASSSGLWSAYEQYF TGTGCCAGCAGCTCGGGACTCTGGAGCGCCTACGAGCAGTACTTC
TRBJ1-1 . . TRBV20-1 CSATGGTEAFF TGCAGTGCGACCGGAGGCACTGAAGCTTTCTTT
TRBJ2-7 TRBD2 . TRBV5-1 CASSLGGTRMGEQYF TGCGCCAGCAGCTTGGGGGGGACTAGAATGGGGGAGCAGTACTTC
TRBJ1-1 . few TRBV29-1 CSVEVERAGGF TGCAGCGTTGAAGTTGAGAGGGCCGGGGGCTTT
TRBJ1-1 TRBD1 . TRBV28 CASSPRDRVVLGAFF TGTGCCAGCAGTCCCCGGGACAGGGTGGTTCTTGGAGCTTTCTTT
TRBJ1-5 . few TRBV30 CAWSAAGGRPQHF TGTGCCTGGAGTGCGGCGGGGGGTCGGCCCCAGCATTTT
TRBJ1-5 . . TRBV19 CASSLTGNQPQHF TGTGCCAGTAGTCTCACGGGAAATCAGCCCCAGCATTTT
TRBJ2-1 TRBD1 . TRBV7-9 CASSLVVTGGPKQFF TGTGCCAGCAGCTTAGTTGTGACAGGGGGCCCGAAGCAGTTCTTC
TRBJ2-7 TRBD1 . TRBV5-6 CASTSGTGTREQYF TGTGCCAGCACCTCAGGGACAGGGACGCGCGAGCAGTACTTC
TRBJ2-1 . . TRBV5-1 CASSLPGYEQFF TGCGCCAGCAGCTTGCCGGGGTATGAGCAGTTCTTC
TRBJ2-1 . . TRBV27 CASSPFPYNEQFF TGTGCCAGCAGCCCATTCCCCTACAATGAGCAGTTCTTC
TRBJ2-7 TRBD2 . TRBV9 CASSVAAGGPYEQYF TGTGCCAGCAGCGTAGCGGCGGGGGGGCCGTACGAGCAGTACTTC
TRBJ2-2 . . TRBV28 CASSHRDTGELFF TGTGCCAGCAGTCACAGGGATACCGGGGAGCTGTTTTTT
TRBJ2-5 . . TRBV27 CASSYRTAQETQYF TGTGCCAGCAGCTACCGGACAGCACAAGAGACCCAGTACTTC
TRBJ2-1 TRBD1 . TRBV4-3 CASSQVRGGTGGRNEQFF TGCGCCAGCAGCCAAGTCAGGGGAGGGACAGGGGGTCGGAATGAGCAGTTCTTC
TRBJ1-2 TRBD1 few TRBV7-9 CASSLPPGQGSQDGYTF TGTGCCAGCAGCTTACCACCCGGACAGGGATCCCAGGATGGCTACACCTTC
TRBJ2-5 . . TRBV7-9 CASSLPEETQYF TGTGCCAGCAGCTTACCGGAGGAGACCCAGTACTTC
TRBJ2-3 TRBD2 few TRBV6-5 CASSLGLASTDTQYF TGTGCCAGCAGCCTCGGACTAGCGAGCACAGATACGCAGTATTTT
TRBJ1-4 . . TRBV7-8 CASSFPDSGLNEKLFF TGTGCCAGCAGCTTCCCGGACAGCGGCCTTAATGAAAAACTGTTTTTT
TRBJ1-5 TRBD1 . TRBV28 CASTRETGPNQPQHF TGTGCCAGCACCCGAGAGACAGGGCCCAATCAGCCCCAGCATTTT
TRBJ1-2 . . TRBV28 CASSFYEGLKGYTF TGTGCCAGCAGTTTTTACGAGGGTCTTAAAGGCTACACCTTC
TRBJ1-2 . few TRBV6-5 CASSYTSRGDNYGYTF TGTGCCAGCAGTTATACCTCTCGCGGGGATAACTATGGCTACACCTTC
TRBJ1-1 . few TRBV7-2 CASSPRRAGTEAFF TGTGCCAGCAGCCCCCGGAGGGCAGGCACTGAAGCTTTCTTT